This TCR beta chain stems from a study of T-cell memory formation after mild COVID-19. Study-wide findings and caveats: Mainly in CM and EM were contracting CD4+ clones; CD8+ were in EMRA. Pre-infection memory held some responding clones, suggesting pre-existing cross-reactive T cells responded. Researchers could not confirm that second-wave clones peaking on day 37 targeted SARS-CoV-2.

Between the trimmed V and J ends, which lost 5 bases and 1 base, there was a span of 8 bases. The CDR3 consists of 13 residues. Per germline, CDR1 SEHNR and CDR2 FQNEAQ (reference sequence). The sample holds a few counts of this clonotype. As yet, its antigen is unknown. One entry per CDR3 protein results from TCRdb running MiXCR on the 5' RACE reads. This sample yields about 110,000 distinct CDR3 sequences, of which roughly a sixth are seen a single time; around 5.1% belongs to the top ten. This TCR was recovered from a man younger than 35 who had mild COVID-19 (a few samples of this study predate the infection). Cell type and time point are not known. The chain combines TRBV7-9 with TRBJ1-2; D ambiguous. Specimen: PBMCs or a T cell subset sorted from them (not recorded which). CDR3 DNA: TGTGCCAGCAGCCTTACGGATAACTATGGCTACACCTTC. Translated, it gives CASSLTDNYGYTF.